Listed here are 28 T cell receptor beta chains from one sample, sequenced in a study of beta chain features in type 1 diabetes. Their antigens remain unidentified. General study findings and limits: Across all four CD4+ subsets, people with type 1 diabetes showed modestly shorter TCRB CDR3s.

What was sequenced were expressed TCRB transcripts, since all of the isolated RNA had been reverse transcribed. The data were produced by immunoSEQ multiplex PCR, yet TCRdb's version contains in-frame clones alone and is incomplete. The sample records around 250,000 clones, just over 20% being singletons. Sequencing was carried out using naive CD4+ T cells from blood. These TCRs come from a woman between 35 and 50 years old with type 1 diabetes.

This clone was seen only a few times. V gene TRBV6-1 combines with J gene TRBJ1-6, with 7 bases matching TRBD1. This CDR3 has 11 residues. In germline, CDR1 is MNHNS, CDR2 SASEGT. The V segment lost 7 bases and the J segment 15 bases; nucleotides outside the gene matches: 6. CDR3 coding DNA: TGTGCCAGCATGGACAGGTCCCTCCTCCACTTT. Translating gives CASMDRSLLHF.

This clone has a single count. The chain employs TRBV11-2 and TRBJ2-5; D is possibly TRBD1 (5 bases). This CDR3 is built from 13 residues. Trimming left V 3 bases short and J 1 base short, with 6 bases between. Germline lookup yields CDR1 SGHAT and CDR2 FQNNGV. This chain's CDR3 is CASSFDSQETQYF. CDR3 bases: TGTGCCAGCAGCTTTGACAGCCAAGAGACCCAGTACTTC.

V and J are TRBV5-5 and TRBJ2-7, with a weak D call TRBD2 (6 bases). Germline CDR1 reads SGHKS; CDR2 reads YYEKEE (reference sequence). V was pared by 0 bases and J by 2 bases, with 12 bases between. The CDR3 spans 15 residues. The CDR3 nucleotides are TGTGCCAGCAGCTTGGTTGGGACTGGGACCTACGAGCAGTACTTC. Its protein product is CASSLVGTGTYEQYF.

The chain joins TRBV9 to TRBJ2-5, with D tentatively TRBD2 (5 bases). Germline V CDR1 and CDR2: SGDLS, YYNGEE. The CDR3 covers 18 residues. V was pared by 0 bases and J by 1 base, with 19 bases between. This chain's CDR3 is CASSVGIAGSTIQETQYF. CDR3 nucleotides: TGTGCCAGCAGCGTAGGAATTGCGGGCAGTACCATCCAAGAGACCCAGTACTTC.

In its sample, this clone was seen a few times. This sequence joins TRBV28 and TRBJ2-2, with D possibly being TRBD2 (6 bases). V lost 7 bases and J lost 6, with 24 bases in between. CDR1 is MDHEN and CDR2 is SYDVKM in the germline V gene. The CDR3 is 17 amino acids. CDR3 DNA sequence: TGTGCCAGCACCTCGGCCAGATGGACTGGGGACTCCGGGGAGCTGTTTTTT. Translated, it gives CASTSARWTGDSGELFF.

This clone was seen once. CDR3 sequence (DNA): TGTGCCAGCAGCTTAGGTCGCCTCGGCACTGAAGCTTTCTTT. This codes for CASSLGRLGTEAFF. The chain combines TRBV7-2 with TRBJ1-1; D unresolved. The CDR3 loop spans 14 amino acids. CDR1 SGHTA and CDR2 FQGNSA come from the germline V gene. V shed 1 base and J shed 4 bases, with 10 bases lying between them.

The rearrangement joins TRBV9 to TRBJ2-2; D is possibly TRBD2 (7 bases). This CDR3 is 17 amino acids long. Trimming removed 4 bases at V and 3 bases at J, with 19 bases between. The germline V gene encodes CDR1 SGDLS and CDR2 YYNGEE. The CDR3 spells CASSPEAGGGHTGELFF. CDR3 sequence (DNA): TGTGCCAGCAGCCCCGAGGCGGGCGGGGGCCACACCGGGGAGCTGTTTTTT. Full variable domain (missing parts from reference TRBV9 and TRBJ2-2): DSGVTQTPKHLITATGQRVTLRCSPRSGDLSVYWYQQSLDQGLQFLIQYYNGEERAKGNILERFSAQQFPDLHSELNLSSLELGDSALYFCASSPEAGGGHTGELFFGEGSRLTVL.

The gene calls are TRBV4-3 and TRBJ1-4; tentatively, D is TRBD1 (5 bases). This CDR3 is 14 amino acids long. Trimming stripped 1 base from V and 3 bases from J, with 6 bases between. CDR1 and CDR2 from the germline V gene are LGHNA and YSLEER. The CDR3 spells CASSQGTPNEKLFF. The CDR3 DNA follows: TGCGCCAGCAGCCAAGGGACACCTAATGAAAAACTGTTTTTT.

The CDR3 DNA reads as TGTGCCAGCAGCTTCCTCAAACTAGCGGGGCTACAAGAGACCCAGTACTTC. Translation gives CASSFLKLAGLQETQYF. The chain recombines TRBV7-2 with TRBJ2-5, with 10 bases matching TRBD2. Germline loops: CDR1 SGHTA, CDR2 FQGNSA. J lost 2 bases, V lost 3 bases, and 9 bases had no gene match. The CDR3 covers 17 residues.

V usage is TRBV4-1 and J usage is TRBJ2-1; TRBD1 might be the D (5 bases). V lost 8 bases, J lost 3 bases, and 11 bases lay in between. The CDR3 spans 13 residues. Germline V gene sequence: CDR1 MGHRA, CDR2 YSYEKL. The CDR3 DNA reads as TGCGCCAGCGGACAAAGAAACTACAATGAGCAGTTCTTC. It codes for CASGQRNYNEQFF.

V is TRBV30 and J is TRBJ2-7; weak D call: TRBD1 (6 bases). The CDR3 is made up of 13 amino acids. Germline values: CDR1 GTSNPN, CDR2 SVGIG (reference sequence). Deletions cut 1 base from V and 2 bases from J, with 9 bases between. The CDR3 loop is CAWSDGTPYEQYF. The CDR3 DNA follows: TGTGCCTGGAGTGACGGGACACCCTACGAGCAGTACTTC. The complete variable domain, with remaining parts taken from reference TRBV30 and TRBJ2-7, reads SQTIHQWPATLVQPVGSPLSLECTVEGTSNPNLYWYRQAAGRGLQLLFYSVGIGQISSEVPQNLSASRPQDRQFILSSKKLLLSDSGFYLCAWSDGTPYEQYFGPGTRLTVT.

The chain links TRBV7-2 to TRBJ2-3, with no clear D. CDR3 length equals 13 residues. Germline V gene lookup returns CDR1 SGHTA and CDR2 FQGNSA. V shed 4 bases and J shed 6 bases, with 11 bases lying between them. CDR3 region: CASSSLRRDTQYF. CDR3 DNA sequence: TGTGCCAGCAGCTCCCTGAGGCGGGATACGCAGTATTTT.

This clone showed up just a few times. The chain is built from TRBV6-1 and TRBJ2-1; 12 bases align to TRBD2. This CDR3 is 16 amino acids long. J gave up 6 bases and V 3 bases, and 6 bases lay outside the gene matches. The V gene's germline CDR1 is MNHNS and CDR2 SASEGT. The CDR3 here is CASSETSGRAGNEQFF. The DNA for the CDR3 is TGTGCCAGCAGTGAGACTAGCGGGAGAGCCGGCAATGAGCAGTTCTTC.

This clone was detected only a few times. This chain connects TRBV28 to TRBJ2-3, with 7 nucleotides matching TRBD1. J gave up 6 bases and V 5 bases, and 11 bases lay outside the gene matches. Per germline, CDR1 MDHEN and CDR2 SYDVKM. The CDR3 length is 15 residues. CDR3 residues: CASSTSATGTDTQYF. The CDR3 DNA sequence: TGTGCCAGCAGTACCTCCGCGACAGGGACCGATACGCAGTATTTT.

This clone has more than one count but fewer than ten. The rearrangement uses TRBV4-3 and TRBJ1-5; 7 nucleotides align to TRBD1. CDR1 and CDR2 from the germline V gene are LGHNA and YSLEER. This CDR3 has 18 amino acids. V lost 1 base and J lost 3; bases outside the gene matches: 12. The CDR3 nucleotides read TGCGCCAGCAGCCAAGCCCCCCCGACAGGGCTCTACAATCAGCCCCAGCATTTT. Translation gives CASSQAPPTGLYNQPQHF.

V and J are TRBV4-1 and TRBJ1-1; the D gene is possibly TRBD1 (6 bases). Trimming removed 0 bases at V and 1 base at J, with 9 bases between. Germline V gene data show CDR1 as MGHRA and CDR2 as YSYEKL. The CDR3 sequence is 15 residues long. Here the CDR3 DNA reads TGCGCCAGCAGCCAAGAAGGGGGACAGAACACTGAAGCTTTCTTT. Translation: CASSQEGGQNTEAFF.

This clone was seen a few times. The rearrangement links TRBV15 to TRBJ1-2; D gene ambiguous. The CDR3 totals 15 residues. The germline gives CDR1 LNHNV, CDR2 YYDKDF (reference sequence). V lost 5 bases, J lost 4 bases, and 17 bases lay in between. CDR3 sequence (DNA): TGTGCCACCAGCTTCGGAGCCACACCTAGCTATGGCTACACCTTC. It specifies CATSFGATPSYGYTF.

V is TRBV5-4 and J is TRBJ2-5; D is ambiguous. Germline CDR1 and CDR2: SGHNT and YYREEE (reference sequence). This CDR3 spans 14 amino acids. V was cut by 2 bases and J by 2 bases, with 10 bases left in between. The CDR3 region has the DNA TGTGCCAGCAGCTTTAGGTCCGGGCAAGAGACCCAGTACTTC. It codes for CASSFRSGQETQYF.

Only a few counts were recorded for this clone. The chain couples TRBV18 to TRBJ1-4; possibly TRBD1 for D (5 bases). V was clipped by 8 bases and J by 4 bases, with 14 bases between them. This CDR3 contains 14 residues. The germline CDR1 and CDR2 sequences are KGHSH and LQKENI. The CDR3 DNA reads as TGTGCCAGCGCTCTGTGGAGGGGTAATGAAAAACTGTTTTTT. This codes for CASALWRGNEKLFF.

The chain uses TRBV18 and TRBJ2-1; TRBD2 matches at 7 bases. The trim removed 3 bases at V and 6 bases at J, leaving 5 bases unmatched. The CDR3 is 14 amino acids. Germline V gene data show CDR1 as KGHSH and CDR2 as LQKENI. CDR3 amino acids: CASSPPTSSNEQFF. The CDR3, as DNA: TGTGCCAGCTCACCTCCGACTAGCTCCAATGAGCAGTTCTTC.

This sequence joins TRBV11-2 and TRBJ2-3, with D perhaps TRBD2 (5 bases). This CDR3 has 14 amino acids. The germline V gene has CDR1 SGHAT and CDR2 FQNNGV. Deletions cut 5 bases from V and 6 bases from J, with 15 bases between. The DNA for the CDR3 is TGTGCCAGCAGCCCCCTGCTAGCTATCGATACGCAGTATTTT. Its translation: CASSPLLAIDTQYF.

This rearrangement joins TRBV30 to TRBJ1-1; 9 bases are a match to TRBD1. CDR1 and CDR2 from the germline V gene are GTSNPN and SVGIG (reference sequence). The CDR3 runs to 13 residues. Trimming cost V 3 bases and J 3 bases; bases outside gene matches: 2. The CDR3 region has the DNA TGTGCCTGGAGGGGGACAGGGTACACTGAAGCTTTCTTT. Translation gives CAWRGTGYTEAFF.

The CDR3 DNA is TGTGCCAGCAGCCTTGTCTGGCCCTTTACTGAAGCTTTCTTT. Amino acids: CASSLVWPFTEAFF. The genes are TRBV14 and TRBJ1-1; no clear D. V was clipped by 4 bases and J by 5 bases, with 14 bases between them. This CDR3 has 14 amino acids. The V gene's germline CDR1 is SGHDN and CDR2 FVKESK.

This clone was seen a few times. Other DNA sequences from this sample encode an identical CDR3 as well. CDR3 sequence: CASSLGGPNTEAFF. The DNA of the CDR3 is TGTGCCAGCAGTTTAGGAGGACCCAACACTGAAGCTTTCTTT. The J gene is TRBJ1-1, the V gene TRBV28; D unresolved. The CDR3 extends over 14 amino acids. The ends were cut back, 2 bases at V and 2 bases at J, with 9 bases in the middle. Germline CDR1 is MDHEN and CDR2 is SYDVKM.

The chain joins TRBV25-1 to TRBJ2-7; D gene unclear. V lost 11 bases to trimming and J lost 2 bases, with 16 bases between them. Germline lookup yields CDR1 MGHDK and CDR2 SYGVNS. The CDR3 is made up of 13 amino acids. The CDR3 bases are TGTGCCTCTACCGGAGCTGTTACCTACGAGCAGTACTTC. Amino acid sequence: CASTGAVTYEQYF.

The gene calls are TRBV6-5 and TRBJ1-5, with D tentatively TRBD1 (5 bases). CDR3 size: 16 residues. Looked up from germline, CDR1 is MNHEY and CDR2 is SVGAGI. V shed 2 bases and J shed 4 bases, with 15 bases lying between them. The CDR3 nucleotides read TGTGCCAGCAGTTACAACCGGGCGGCAGGGAATCAGCCCCAGCATTTT. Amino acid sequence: CASSYNRAAGNQPQHF.

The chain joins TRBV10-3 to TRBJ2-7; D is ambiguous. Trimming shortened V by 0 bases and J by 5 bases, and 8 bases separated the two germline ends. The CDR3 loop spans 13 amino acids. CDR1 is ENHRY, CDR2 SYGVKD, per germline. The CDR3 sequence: CAISESKAHEQYF. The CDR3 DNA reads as TGTGCCATCAGTGAGTCGAAAGCGCACGAGCAGTACTTC.

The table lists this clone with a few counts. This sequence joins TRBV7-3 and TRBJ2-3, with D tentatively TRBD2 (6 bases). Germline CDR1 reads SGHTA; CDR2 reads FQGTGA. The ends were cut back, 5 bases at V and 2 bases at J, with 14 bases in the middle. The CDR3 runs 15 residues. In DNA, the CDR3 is TGTGCCAGCAGCCCCGGGCGGGGCTCCACAGATACGCAGTATTTT. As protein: CASSPGRGSTDTQYF.